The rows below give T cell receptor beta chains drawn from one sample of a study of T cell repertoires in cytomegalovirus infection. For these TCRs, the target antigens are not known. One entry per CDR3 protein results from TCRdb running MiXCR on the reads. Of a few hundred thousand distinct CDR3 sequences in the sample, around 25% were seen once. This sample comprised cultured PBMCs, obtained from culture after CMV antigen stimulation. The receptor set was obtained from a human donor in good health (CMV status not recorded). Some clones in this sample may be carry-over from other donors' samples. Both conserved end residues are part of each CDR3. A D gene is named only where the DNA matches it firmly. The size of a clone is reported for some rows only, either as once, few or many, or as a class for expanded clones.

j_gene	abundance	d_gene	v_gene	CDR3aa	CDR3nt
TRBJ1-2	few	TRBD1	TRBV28	CASETGVNYGYTF	TGTGCCAGTGAGACAGGGGTAAACTATGGCTACACCTTC
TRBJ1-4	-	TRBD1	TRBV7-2	CASSPRQGLGNEKLFF	TGTGCCAGCAGCCCCCGACAGGGGCTAGGGAATGAAAAACTGTTTTTT
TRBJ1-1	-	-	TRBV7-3	CASSPLEVNTEAFF	TGTGCCAGCAGCCCATTGGAGGTGAACACTGAAGCTTTCTTT
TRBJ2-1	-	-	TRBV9	CASSVSSLTYNEQFF	TGTGCCAGCAGCGTCTCTAGCCTTACCTACAATGAGCAGTTCTTC
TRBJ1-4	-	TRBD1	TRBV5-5	CASSLAFRTGIGSTNEKLFF	TGTGCCAGCAGCTTGGCCTTTCGGACAGGGATAGGGAGCACTAATGAAAAACTGTTTTTT
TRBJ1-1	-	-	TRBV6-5	CASSYRAEAFF	TGTGCCAGCAGTTACCGGGCTGAAGCTTTCTTT
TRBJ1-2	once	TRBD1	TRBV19	CASTYSGTGGVYGYTF	TGTGCCAGTACCTACTCCGGGACAGGGGGCGTCTATGGCTACACCTTC
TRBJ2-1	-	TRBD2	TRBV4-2	CASSQLTGTSGRGAYNEQFF	TGTGCCAGCAGCCAACTTACCGGGACTAGCGGGAGAGGGGCCTACAATGAGCAGTTCTTC
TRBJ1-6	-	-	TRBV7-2	CASSFAGRDSPLHF	TGTGCCAGCAGCTTTGCAGGGAGGGATTCACCCCTCCACTTT
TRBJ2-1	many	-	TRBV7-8	CASTTSQGWNEQFF	TGTGCCAGCACCACTTCCCAGGGGTGGAATGAGCAGTTCTTC
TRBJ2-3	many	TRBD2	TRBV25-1	CAIGTSGADTQYF	TGTGCCATCGGGACTAGCGGCGCGGATACGCAGTATTTT
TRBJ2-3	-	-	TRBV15	CATSRDQPPVTQYF	TGTGCCACCAGCAGAGATCAACCTCCGGTTACGCAGTATTTT
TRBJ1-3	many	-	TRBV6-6	CASSPSGTSGDSGNTIYF	TGTGCCAGCAGCCCTTCCGGGACATCGGGGGACTCTGGAAACACCATATATTTT
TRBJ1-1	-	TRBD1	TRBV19	CASSTTRTGRETEAFF	TGTGCCAGTAGTACTACGAGGACAGGGCGGGAAACTGAAGCTTTCTTT
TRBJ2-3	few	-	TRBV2	CASLRRVTDTQYF	TGTGCCAGCCTCCGGCGAGTCACAGATACGCAGTATTTT
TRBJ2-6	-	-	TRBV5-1	CASSPGGVRTYSGANVLTF	TGCGCCAGCAGCCCGGGCGGGGTCCGAACCTACTCTGGGGCCAACGTCCTGACTTTC
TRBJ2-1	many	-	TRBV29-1	CSVLVFEGVRSNEQFF	TGCAGCGTCTTAGTCTTCGAGGGAGTGCGTAGCAATGAGCAGTTCTTC
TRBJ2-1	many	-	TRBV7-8	CASSSTFPAYNEQFF	TGTGCCAGCAGCTCCACCTTCCCCGCCTACAATGAGCAGTTCTTC
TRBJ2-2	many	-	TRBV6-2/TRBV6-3	CASSIRVGLTGELFF	TGTGCCAGCAGTATCAGGGTCGGCCTAACCGGGGAGCTGTTTTTT
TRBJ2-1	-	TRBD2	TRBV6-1	CASSRSGTVYNEQFF	TGTGCCAGCAGCCGTAGCGGGACGGTCTACAATGAGCAGTTCTTC
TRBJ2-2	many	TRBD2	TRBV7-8	CASRESGTGGELFF	TGTGCCAGCAGGGAGAGCGGGACCGGTGGGGAGCTGTTTTTT
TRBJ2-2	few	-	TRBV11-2	CASSHHVRGTGELFF	TGTGCCAGCAGTCACCACGTTCGGGGCACCGGGGAGCTGTTTTTT
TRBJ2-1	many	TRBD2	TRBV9	CASSVGLAGRRGVTNEQFF	TGTGCCAGCAGCGTGGGACTAGCGGGACGGAGAGGTGTTACAAATGAGCAGTTCTTC
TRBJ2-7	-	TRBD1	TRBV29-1	CSVGQGRNYEQYF	TGCAGCGTCGGACAGGGGAGGAACTACGAGCAGTACTTC
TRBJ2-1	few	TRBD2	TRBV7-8	CASSSLAGAISKFF	TGTGCCAGCAGTTCCCTAGCGGGAGCTATTTCTAAGTTCTTC
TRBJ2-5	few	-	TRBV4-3	CASSQGGLNQETQYF	TGCGCCAGCAGCCAGGGCGGATTAAACCAAGAGACCCAGTACTTC